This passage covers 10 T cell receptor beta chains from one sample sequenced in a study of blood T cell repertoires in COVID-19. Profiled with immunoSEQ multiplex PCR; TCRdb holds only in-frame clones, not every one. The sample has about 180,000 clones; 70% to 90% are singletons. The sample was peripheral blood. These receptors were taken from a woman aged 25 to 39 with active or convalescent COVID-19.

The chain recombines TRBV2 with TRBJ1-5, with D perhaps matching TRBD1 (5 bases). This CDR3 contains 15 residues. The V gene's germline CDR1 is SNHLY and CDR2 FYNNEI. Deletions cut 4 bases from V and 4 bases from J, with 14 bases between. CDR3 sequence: CASSGTRQSNQPQHF. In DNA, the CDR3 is TGTGCCAGCAGTGGAACTCGACAGTCAAATCAGCCCCAGCATTTT.

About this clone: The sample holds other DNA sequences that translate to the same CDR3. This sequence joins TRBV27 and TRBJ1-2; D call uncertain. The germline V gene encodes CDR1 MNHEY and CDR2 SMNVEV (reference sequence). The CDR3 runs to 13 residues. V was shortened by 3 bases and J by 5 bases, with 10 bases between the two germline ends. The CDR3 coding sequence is TGTGCCAGCAGTTTTACCGGCGGATATGGCTACACCTTC. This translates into CASSFTGGYGYTF.

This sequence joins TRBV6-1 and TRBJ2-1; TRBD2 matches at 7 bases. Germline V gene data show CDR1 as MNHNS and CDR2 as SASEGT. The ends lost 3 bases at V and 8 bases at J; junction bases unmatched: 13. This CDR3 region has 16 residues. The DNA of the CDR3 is TGTGCCAGCAGTGACGGCGCGGGAGATTCTTTTGATGAGCAGTTCTTC. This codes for CASSDGAGDSFDEQFF.

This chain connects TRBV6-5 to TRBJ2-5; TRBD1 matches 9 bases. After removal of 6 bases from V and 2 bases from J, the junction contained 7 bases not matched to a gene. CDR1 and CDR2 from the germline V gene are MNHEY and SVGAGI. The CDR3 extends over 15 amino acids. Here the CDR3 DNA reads TGTGCCAGCAGGGAGACAGGGGGGGCTCAAGAGACCCAGTACTTC. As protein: CASRETGGAQETQYF.

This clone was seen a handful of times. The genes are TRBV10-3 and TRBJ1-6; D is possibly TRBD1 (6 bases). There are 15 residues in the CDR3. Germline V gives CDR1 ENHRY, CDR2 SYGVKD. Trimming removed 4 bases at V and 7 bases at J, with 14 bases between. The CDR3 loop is CAISVGGPYNSPLHF. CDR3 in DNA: TGTGCCATCAGTGTGGGGGGGCCTTACAATTCACCCCTCCACTTT.

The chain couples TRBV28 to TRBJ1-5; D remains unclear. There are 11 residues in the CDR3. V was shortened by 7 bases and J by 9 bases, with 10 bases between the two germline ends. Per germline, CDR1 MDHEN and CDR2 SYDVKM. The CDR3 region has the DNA TGTGCCAGCACACGACTTGGGCCCCAGCATTTT. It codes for CASTRLGPQHF.

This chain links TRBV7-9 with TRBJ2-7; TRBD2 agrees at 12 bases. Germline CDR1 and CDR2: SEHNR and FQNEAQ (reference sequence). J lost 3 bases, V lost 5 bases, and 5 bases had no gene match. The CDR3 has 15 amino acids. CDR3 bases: TGTGCCAGCAGCCCGACTAGCGGGAGATACTACGAGCAGTACTTC. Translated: CASSPTSGRYYEQYF.

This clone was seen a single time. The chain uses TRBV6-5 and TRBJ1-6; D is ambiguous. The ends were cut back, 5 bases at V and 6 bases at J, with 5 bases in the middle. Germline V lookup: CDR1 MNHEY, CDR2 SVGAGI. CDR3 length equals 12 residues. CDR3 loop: CASSRSNSPLHF. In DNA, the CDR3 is TGTGCCAGCAGTCGTAGTAATTCACCCCTCCACTTT.

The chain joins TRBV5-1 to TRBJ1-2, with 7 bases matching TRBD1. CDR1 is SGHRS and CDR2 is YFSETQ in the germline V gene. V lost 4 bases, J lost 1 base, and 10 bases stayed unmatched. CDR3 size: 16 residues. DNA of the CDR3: TGCGCCAGCAGCCTGTCTCCTGGGACAGATAACTATGGCTACACCTTC. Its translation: CASSLSPGTDNYGYTF.

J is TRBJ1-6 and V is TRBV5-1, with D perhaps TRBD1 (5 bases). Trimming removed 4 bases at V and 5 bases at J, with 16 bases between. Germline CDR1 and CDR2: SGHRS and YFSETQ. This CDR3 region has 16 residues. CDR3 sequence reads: CASSHSPGRDNSPLHF. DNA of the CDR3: TGCGCCAGCAGCCACTCCCCCGGCAGGGATAATTCACCCCTCCACTTT.